Described below is a single T cell receptor beta chain sequence and its context. These data come from a study of blood T cell repertoires in COVID-19. Germline CDR1 SGDLS, CDR2 YYNGEE. The CDR3 runs 17 residues. V was clipped by 6 bases and J by 6 bases; unmatched bases: 18. Generated by immunoSEQ multiplex PCR, the TCRdb table keeps only in-frame clones and is missing some. The repertoire has 100,000 to 150,000 clones, almost 70% of them found once; the top ten carry 2% to 2.5%. Sequencing was carried out using peripheral blood. The clonotype originates from a woman aged 70 to 79 with acute or convalescent COVID-19. The genes are TRBV9 and TRBJ2-3, with 8 bases that match TRBD2. The CDR3 loop reads CASNQSGTRAAGDTQYF. The CDR3 DNA reads TGTGCCAGCAACCAATCCGGGACTAGGGCCGCCGGTGATACGCAGTATTTT.